The following is a T cell receptor (beta chain) sequence with its context. Sequencing used immunoSEQ multiplex PCR; TCRdb keeps in-frame clones, though not all of them. The sample consists of tens of thousands of clones, 80% to 95% of them appearing once. The entry originates in a study of T cell changes during pregnancy in multiple sclerosis. With 6 bases removed from V and 4 bases from J, the gap between germline ends came to 18 bases. Germline loops: CDR1 LNHDA, CDR2 SQIVND (reference sequence). The CDR3 length is 15 residues. This sample comprised CD4+ T cells from peripheral blood mononuclear cells, obtained in the second trimester of pregnancy. The source is a female donor in good health, enrolled as a control in a pregnancy study. The V call is TRBV19, the J call TRBJ2-5; tentative D call: TRBD1 (6 bases). In DNA, the CDR3 is TGTGCCAGTAGCCCACCCGCGACAGGAGGAGAGACCCAGTACTTC. This codes for CASSPPATGGETQYF.